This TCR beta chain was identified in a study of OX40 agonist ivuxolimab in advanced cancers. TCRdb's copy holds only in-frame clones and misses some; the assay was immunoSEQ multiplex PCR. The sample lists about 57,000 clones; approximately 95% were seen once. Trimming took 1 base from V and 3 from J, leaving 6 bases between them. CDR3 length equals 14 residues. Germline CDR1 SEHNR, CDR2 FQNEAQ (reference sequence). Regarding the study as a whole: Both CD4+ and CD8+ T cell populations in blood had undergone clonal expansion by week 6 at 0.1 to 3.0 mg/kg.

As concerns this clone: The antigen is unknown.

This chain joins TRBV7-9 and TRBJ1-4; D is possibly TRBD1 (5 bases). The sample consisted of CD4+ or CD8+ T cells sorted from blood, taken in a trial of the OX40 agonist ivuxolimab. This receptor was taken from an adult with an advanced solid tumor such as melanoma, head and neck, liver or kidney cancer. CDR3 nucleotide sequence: TGTGCCAGCAGCTTAGGACAGTCTAATGAAAAACTGTTTTTT. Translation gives CASSLGQSNEKLFF.